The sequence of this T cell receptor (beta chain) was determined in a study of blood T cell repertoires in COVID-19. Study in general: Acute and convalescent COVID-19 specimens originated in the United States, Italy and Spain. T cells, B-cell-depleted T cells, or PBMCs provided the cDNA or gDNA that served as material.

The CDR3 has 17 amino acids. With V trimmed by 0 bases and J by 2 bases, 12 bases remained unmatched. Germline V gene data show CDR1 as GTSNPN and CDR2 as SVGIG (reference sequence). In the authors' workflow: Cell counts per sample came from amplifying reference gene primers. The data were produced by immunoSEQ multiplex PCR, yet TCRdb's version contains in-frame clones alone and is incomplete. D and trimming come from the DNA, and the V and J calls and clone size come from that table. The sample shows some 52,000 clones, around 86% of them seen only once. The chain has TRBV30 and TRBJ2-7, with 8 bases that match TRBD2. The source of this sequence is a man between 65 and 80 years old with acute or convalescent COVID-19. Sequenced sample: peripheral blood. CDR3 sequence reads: CAWSVKMVAGPAYEQYV. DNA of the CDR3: TGTGCCTGGAGTGTAAAGATGGTAGCGGGGCCCGCCTACGAGCAGTACGTC.